This entry lists 8 T cell receptor beta chains sequenced from one sample in a study of T cell responses to AZD1222 COVID-19 vaccine (TCRdb year 2021). The time point label, as the study defines it: baseline before first vaccination. Libraries were constructed by the immunoSEQ multiplex PCR assay. The source is immuneACCESS, and TCRdb retained only in-frame sequences with V and J called. Part of the clones is not carried over; for the studies checked, unresolved V genes explain less than half of this, and the remainder is unexplained. The sample data list some 130,000 clones, and approximately 94% of these were observed just once. The top ten clones comprise more than 2.5% of the sample. The sample was peripheral blood, taken on day 0 of AZD1222 vaccination. The receptors shown here come from an adult in good health.

The genes are TRBV30 and TRBJ2-1, with D tentatively TRBD2 (6 bases). Germline V gives CDR1 GTSNPN, CDR2 SVGIG (reference sequence). V lost 2 bases, J lost 7 bases, and 18 bases lay in between. The CDR3 has 15 amino acids. CDR3 loop: CAWSTFVTSPNEQFF. Here the CDR3 DNA reads TGTGCCTGGAGTACGTTTGTCACTAGCCCTAATGAGCAGTTCTTC.

V and J are TRBV19 and TRBJ1-4; 9 positions match TRBD1. Per the germline V gene, CDR1 is LNHDA and CDR2 is SQIVND (reference sequence). This CDR3 is built from 14 residues. The V gene end was trimmed by 7 bases and the J gene end by 10 bases; junction bases not matched to a gene: 10. As DNA, the CDR3 is TGTGCCAGTATTTCCCCGGGACAGGGAGGAAAACTGTTTTTT. Its protein product is CASISPGQGGKLFF.

The V call is TRBV5-1, the J call TRBJ1-3; D uncertain. The germline V gene has CDR1 SGHRS and CDR2 YFSETQ. V was trimmed by 0 bases and J by 3 bases, leaving 4 bases between them. CDR3 size: 13 residues. CDR3 coding DNA: TGCGCCAGCAGCTTGGGTATTGGAAACACCATATATTTT. Translating it yields CASSLGIGNTIYF.

The chain has TRBV5-8 and TRBJ1-2; D not resolved. There are 15 residues in the CDR3. CDR1 and CDR2 from the germline V gene are SGHTS and YDEGEE. V dropped 0 bases and J dropped 1 base, with 10 bases sitting between them. Written as DNA, the CDR3 is TGTGCCAGCAGCTTGGTGGGCGCACATAACTATGGCTACACCTTC. Protein: CASSLVGAHNYGYTF.

The J gene is TRBJ2-5, the V gene TRBV29-1; TRBD2 aligns across 11 bases. Germline V CDR1 and CDR2: SQVTM, ANQGSEA. This CDR3 spans 15 amino acids. V lost 5 bases to trimming and J lost 1 base; unmatched junction nucleotides: 6. As DNA, the CDR3 is TGCAGCGTTCAGGGACTAGCGGCCAGCCAAGAGACCCAGTACTTC. Its protein product is CSVQGLAASQETQYF.

The rearrangement links TRBV6-1 to TRBJ2-1; no firm D call. This CDR3 has 12 residues. Trimming pared 3 bases from V and 3 bases from J, leaving 3 bases between. CDR1 and CDR2 (germline): MNHNS, SASEGT. The CDR3 DNA sequence: TGTGCCAGCAGTGATGGCTACAATGAGCAGTTCTTC. Translating gives CASSDGYNEQFF.

The chain recombines TRBV3-1 (or the pseudogene TRBV3-2) with TRBJ2-5, with a tentative D call TRBD2 (6 bases). The CDR3 runs 13 residues. Germline V gene sequence: CDR1 LGHDT, CDR2 YNNKEL (reference sequence). V was trimmed by 11 bases and J by 4 bases, leaving 17 bases between them. The CDR3 DNA is TGTGCCGTCGGCGGGACCATTCGAGAGACCCAGTACTTC. The encoded protein is CAVGGTIRETQYF.

This clone is a singleton in its sample. V and J are TRBV4-3 and TRBJ2-1; TRBD2 agrees at 14 bases. Germline CDR1 LGHNA, CDR2 YSLEER. The CDR3 covers 18 residues. J lost 0 bases, V lost 0 bases, and 1 base had no gene match. The CDR3 loop is CASSQEGTSGSSYNEQFF. The CDR3 DNA follows: TGCGCCAGCAGCCAAGAAGGGACTAGCGGGAGCTCCTACAATGAGCAGTTCTTC.